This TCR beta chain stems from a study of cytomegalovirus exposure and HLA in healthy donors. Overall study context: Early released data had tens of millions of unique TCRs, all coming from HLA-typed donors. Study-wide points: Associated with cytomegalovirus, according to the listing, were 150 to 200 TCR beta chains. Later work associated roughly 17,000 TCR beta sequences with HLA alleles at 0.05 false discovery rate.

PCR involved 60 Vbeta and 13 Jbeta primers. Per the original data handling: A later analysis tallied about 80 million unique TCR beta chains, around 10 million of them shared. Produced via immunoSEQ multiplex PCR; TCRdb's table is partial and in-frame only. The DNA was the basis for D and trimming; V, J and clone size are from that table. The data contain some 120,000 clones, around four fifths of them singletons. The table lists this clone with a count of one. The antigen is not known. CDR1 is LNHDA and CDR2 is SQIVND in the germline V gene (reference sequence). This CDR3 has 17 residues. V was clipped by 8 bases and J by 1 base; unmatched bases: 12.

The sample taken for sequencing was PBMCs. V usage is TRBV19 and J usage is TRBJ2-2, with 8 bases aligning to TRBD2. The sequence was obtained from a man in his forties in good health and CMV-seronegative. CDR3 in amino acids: CASSKLAGRENTGELFF. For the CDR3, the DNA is TGTGCCAGTTCTAAGTTAGCGGGAAGAGAGAACACCGGGGAGCTGTTTTTT.